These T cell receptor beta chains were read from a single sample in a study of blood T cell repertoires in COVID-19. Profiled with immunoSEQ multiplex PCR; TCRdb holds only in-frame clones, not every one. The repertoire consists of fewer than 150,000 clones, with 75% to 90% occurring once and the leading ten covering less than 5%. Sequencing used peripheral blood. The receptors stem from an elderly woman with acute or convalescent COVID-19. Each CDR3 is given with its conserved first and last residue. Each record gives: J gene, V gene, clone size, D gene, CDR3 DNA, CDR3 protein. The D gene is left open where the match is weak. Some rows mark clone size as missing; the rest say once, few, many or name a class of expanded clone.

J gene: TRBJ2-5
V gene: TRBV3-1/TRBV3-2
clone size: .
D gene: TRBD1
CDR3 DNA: TGTGCCAGCAGGTCACAGGGGAAGGGGGAGACCCAGTACTTC
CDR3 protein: CASRSQGKGETQYF

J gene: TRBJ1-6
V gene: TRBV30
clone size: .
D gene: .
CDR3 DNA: TGTGCCTGGAGTCGGGCAGGGGCATCACCCCTCCACTTT
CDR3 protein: CAWSRAGASPLHF

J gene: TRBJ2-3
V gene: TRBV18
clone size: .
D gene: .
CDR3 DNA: TGTGCCAGCTCACCGATAGGAGGGGACACAGATACGCAGTATTTT
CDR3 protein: CASSPIGGDTDTQYF

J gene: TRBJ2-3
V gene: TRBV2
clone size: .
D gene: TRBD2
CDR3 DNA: TGTGCCAGCACGGCGCGGGAGGGCTCAGATACGCAGTATTTT
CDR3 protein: CASTAREGSDTQYF

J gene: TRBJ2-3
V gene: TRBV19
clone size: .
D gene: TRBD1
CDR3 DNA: TGTGCCAGTAGACAGACAGGGGGGGCAGATACGCAGTATTTT
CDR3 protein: CASRQTGGADTQYF

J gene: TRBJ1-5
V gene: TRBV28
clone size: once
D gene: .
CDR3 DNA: TGTGCCAGCGTCAGGGGTGGCAATCAGCCCCAGCATTTT
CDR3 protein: CASVRGGNQPQHF

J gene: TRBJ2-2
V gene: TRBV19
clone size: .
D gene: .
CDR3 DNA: TGTGCCAGTAGTATAGCATTTCCCGGGGAGCTGTTTTTT
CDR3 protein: CASSIAFPGELFF

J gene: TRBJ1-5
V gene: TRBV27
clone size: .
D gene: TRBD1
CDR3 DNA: TGTGCCAGCAGGATCACAGGGGGTGGTCAGCCCCAGCATTTT
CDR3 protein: CASRITGGGQPQHF

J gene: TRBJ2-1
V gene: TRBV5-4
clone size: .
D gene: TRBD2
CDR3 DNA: TGTGCCAGCAGCAAGGGACTAGCGGGTTCCTCCTACAATGAGCAGTTCTTC
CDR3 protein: CASSKGLAGSSYNEQFF

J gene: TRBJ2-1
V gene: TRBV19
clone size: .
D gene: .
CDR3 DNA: TGTGCCAGTAGTAGGGGGCTGTCTTCCAATGAGCAGTTCTTC
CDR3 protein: CASSRGLSSNEQFF

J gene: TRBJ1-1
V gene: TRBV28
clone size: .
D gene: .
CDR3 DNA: TGTGCCAGCTCAGGGGTCTTGGGCACTGAAGCTTTCTTT
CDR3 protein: CASSGVLGTEAFF

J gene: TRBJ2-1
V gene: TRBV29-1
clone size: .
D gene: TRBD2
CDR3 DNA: TGCAGCGTCGTAGGGGGAACTAGCGGCTCCTACAATGAGCAGTTCTTC
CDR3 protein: CSVVGGTSGSYNEQFF

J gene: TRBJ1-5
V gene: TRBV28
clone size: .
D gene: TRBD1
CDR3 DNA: TGTGCCAGCAGTTACTACCGGGACAGGGGACAAAATCAGCCCCAGCATTTT
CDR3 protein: CASSYYRDRGQNQPQHF

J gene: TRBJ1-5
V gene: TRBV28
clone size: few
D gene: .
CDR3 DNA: TGTGCCAGCAGTTTCCGGCCCAGGAGGGATCAGCCCCAGCATTTT
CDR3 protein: CASSFRPRRDQPQHF

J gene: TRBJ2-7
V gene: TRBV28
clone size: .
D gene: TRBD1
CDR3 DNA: TGTGCCAGCAGACCTCCGGGACAGGGGATCAAGCAGTACTTC
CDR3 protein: CASRPPGQGIKQYF

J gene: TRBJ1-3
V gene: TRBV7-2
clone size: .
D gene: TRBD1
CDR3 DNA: TGTGCCAGCAGCCCCCGCGGGACAGGGGTCATAAACACCATATATTTT
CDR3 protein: CASSPRGTGVINTIYF

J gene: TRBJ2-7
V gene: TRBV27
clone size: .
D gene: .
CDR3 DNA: TGTGCCAGCAGTTTAGACGGCGGGGACGAGCAGTACTTC
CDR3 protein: CASSLDGGDEQYF

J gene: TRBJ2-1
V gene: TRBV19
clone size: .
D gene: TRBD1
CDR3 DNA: TGTGCCAGTAGTATAGTGAGGGGGCCCTACAATGAGCAGTTCTTC
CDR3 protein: CASSIVRGPYNEQFF

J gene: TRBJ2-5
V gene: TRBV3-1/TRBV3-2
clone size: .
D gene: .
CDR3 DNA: TGTGCCAGCAGCCAAGTACAATCGGGGACCCAGTACTTC
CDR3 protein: CASSQVQSGTQYF

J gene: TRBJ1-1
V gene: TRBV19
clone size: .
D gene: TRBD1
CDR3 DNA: TGTGCCAGTAGTTTAAACCCGACAGGGAGGAACACTGAAGCTTTCTTT
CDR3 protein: CASSLNPTGRNTEAFF

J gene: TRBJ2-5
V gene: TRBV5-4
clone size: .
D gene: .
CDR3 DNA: TGTGCCAGCAGATGGGGGGAGAACCAAGAGACCCAGTACTTC
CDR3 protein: CASRWGENQETQYF

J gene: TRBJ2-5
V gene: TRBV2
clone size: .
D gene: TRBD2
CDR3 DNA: TGTGCCAGCAAAAGACTAGCGGGGGGGCCTTGGGAGACCCAGTACTTC
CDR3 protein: CASKRLAGGPWETQYF

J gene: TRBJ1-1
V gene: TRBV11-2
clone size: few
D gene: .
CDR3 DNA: TGTGCCAGCAGCTTCCGGGGGACGAACACTGAAGCTTTCTTT
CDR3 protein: CASSFRGTNTEAFF

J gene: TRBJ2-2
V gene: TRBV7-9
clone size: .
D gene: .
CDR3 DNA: TGTGCCAGCAGATTTAGAACCGGGGAGCTGTTTTTT
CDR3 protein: CASRFRTGELFF

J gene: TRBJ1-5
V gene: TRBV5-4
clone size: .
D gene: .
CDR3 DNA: TGTGCCAGCAGCTTTTCTCCCAGTCAGCCCCAGCATTTT
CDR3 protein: CASSFSPSQPQHF

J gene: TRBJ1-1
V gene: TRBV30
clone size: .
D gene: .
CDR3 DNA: TGTGCCTGGAGTGTCGGGCGGGGGGCCGAAGCTTTCTTT
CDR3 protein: CAWSVGRGAEAFF

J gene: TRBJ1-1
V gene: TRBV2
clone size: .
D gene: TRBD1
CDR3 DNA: TGTGCCAGCAGTACGGGACAGGGTATTTGGGGGAACACTGAAGCTTTCTTT
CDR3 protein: CASSTGQGIWGNTEAFF

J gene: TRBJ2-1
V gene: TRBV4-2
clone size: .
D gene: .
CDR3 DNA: TGTGCCAGCAGCCCTCCGGAGAATGTCGGTTACAATGAGCAGTTCTTC
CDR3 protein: CASSPPENVGYNEQFF

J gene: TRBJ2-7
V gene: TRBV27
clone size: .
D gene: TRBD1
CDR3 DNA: TGTGCCAGCGGTTGGGACAGGGCGTCCTCCGAGCAGTACTTC
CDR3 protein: CASGWDRASSEQYF

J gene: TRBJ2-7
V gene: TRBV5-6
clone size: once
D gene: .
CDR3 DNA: TGTGCCAGCAGCTTCCTTTTCGGAAACAGAATCTACGAGCAGTACTTC
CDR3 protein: CASSFLFGNRIYEQYF

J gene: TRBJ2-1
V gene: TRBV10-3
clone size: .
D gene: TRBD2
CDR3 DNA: TGTGCCATCAGTGAGTCTGGGGGGGTCCACAATGAGCAGTTCTTC
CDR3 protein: CAISESGGVHNEQFF

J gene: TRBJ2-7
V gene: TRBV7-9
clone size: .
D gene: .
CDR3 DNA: TGTGCCAGCAGCTTAGATTTCTCGGGGCAGTACTTC
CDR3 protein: CASSLDFSGQYF

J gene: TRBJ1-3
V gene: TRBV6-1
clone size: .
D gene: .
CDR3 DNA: TGTGCCAGCAGTGAAAACGGTTTCGGAAACACCATATATTTT
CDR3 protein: CASSENGFGNTIYF

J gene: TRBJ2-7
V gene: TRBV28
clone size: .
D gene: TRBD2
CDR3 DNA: TGTGCCAGCAGACTGGGGACTAGCGGGAGCTTAGGCGAGCAGTACTTC
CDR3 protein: CASRLGTSGSLGEQYF

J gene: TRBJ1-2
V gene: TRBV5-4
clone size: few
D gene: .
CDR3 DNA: TGTGCCAGCAGCCACCTCCCCGGGACTAACTATGGCTACACCTTC
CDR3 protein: CASSHLPGTNYGYTF

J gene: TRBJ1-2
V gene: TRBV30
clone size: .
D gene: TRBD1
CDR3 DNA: TGTGCCTGGAGTCCGGGACAGAGCGGCTACACCTTC
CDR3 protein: CAWSPGQSGYTF

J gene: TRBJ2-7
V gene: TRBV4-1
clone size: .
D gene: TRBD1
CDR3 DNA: TGCGCCAGCAGCCAGGCCGGACAGGTTGGCTCCTACGAGCAGTACTTC
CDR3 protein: CASSQAGQVGSYEQYF

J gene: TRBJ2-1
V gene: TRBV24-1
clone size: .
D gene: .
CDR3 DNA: TGTGCCACCAGTGATTTCGTCACCGATGCGTTATACAATGAGCAGTTCTTC
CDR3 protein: CATSDFVTDALYNEQFF

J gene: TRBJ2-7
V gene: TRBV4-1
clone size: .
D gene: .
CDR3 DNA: TGCGCCAGCAGCCCATGGGGGCTTCGTCCCTACGAGCAGTACTTC
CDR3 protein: CASSPWGLRPYEQYF

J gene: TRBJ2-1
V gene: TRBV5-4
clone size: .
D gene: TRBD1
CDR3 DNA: TGTGCCAGCAGCCCGGACAGGGAAAAGTACAATGAGCAGTTCTTC
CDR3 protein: CASSPDREKYNEQFF

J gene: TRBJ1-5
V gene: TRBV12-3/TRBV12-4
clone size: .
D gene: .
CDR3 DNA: TGTGCCAGCAGTCCTCACAGAGATCAGCCCCAGCATTTT
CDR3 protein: CASSPHRDQPQHF

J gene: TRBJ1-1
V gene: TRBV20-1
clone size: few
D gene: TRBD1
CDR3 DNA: TGCAGTGCAAATCGGGACAGTGAAGCTTTCTTT
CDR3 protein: CSANRDSEAFF

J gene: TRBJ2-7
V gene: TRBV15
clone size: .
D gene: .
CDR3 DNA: TGTGCCACCAGTCCACAGGGTTACGGCGAGCAGTACTTC
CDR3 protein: CATSPQGYGEQYF

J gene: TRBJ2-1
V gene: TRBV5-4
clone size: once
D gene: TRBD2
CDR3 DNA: TGTGCCAGCAGCCTCCTAGCGGGGGAAAACAATGAGCAGTTCTTC
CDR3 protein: CASSLLAGENNEQFF

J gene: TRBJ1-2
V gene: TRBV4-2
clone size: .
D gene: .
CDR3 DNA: TGTGCCAGCAGCCAAGATTCACAGCTTAACTATGGCTACACCTTC
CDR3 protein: CASSQDSQLNYGYTF

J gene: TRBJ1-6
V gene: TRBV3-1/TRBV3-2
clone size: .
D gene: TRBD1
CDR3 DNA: TGTGCCAGCAGCCGCCACCGGGACAGGGGTTCCCCCCTCCACTTT
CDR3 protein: CASSRHRDRGSPLHF

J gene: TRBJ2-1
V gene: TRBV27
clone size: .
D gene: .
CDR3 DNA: TGTGCCAGCAGTTTATCGAGCACAGTGAAGTACAATGAGCAGTTCTTC
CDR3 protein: CASSLSSTVKYNEQFF

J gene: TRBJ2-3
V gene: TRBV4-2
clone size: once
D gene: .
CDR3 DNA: TGTGCCAGCAGCCAAGATGTTGGCGGGGTGATTTTTAGCACAGATACGCAGTATTTT
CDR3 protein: CASSQDVGGVIFSTDTQYF

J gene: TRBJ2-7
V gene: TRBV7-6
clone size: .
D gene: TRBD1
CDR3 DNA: TGTGCCAGCAGCAAATACAGGGGACCCTCCTACGAGCAGTACTTC
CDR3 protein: CASSKYRGPSYEQYF

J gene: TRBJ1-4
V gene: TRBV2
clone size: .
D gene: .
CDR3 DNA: TGTGCCAGCGTTTTACAGAGTAATGAAAAACTGTTTTTT
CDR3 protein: CASVLQSNEKLFF

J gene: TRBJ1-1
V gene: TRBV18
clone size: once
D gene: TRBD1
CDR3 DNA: TGTGCCAGCTCACCCTATGCGTGGACAGGGGGAAACACTGAAGCTTTCTTT
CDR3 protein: CASSPYAWTGGNTEAFF

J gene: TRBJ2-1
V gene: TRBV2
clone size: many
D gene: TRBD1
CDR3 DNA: TGTGCCAGTGGACAGGCCAGCTCCTACAATGAGCAGTTCTTC
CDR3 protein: CASGQASSYNEQFF

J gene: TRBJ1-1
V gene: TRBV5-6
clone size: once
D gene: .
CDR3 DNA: TGTGCCAGCAGTCGAGGATGGGCTGAAGCTTTCTTT
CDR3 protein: CASSRGWAEAFF